This T cell receptor (beta chain) was sequenced during a study of shared clonotypes between healthy human individuals (dated by TCRdb to the early 2020s). At the level of the whole study: The cohort included a few men and a couple of women between 18 and 49 years of age. To estimate repertoire size and how much clonotypes are shared between individuals, the study performed deep sequencing of blood TCR repertoires from a handful of healthy adults. Different laboratories and diverse techniques were used to prepare libraries and sequence TCR repertoires, to increase sequencing depth and limit assay-specific biases. Each donor's leukapheresis produced roughly between roughly 0.85 and 9.5 billion PBMCs. For each donor, CD4 naive and CD4 memory were each run on three plates, CD8 naive on two plates, and CD8 memory on one plate.

The donors were healthy, HIV-negative adults who had no recently reported acute infections or vaccinations. Every donor was a Caucasian adult residing in Nashville, Tennessee, USA. Magnetic negative selection was used to enrich CD4+ T cells, after which naive cells were positively selected on CD45RA and the negative fraction became the memory subset. After blood collection by leukapheresis, PBMCs were isolated using Ficoll-Histopaque density gradient centrifugation and then cryopreserved in the vapor phase of liquid nitrogen. Analytical flow cytometry was used to check the purity and quantity of every magnetically sorted T cell population. Genomic DNA was isolated from every sorted fraction and measured by UV absorbance on a Nanodrop 2000c. V is reduced by 8 bases and J by 5 bases, leaving a spacing of 19 bases between them. From the cysteine through the phenylalanine, the CDR3 covers 14 amino acids. The sequence is cut down to CDR3 DNA, 42 bases in frame from base 1. CDR1 and CDR2, per the germline V gene (reference sequence), are SEHNR and FQNEAQ.

TCR CDR3 regions were amplified from genomic DNA by multiplex PCR using the deep immunoSEQ assay. Genomic DNA extracted from each cell subset was distributed evenly over all wells of several immunoSEQ 96-well plates, and each plate served as one replicate. For sorted subsets, each replicate PCR was loaded with about 0.2 ug genomic DNA, equivalent to 32,000 or so T cell genomes. Purified libraries were measured with a Qubit 3.0 fluorometer, size-checked on a Bioanalyzer 2100, and measured again with the KAPA Library Quantification kit. Every immunoSEQ 96-well plate was sequenced on a dedicated single-read 150-cycle Illumina NextSeq 550 flow cell. The paper's data handling went like this. Because only junctional sequences without quality scores were contained in the immunoSEQ output, filtering matching that applied to full-length reads could not be performed. Sequences were annotated with PyIR, a Python wrapper for IgBLAST v1.9, using IMGT germline references to assign V/J genes and CDR3. Reads were filtered out if the reads had weak V/J assignments (E-value above 1e-6), no CDR3, stop codons, out-of-frame junctions, or ambiguous translated residues. V3J clonotypes were defined as sequences sharing an identical inferred V gene, J gene, and CDR3 amino acid sequence. To compute the percentage overlap between repertoires, the number of shared unique clonotypes was divided by the size of the smaller repertoire. RTK rarefaction, the Chao1 estimator, and Recon v2.1 estimates of unobserved clonotypes were used to assess repertoire richness. For all TCRbeta clonotypes obtained by the gDNA method from a handful of donors, generation probabilities were computed with OLGA. The table was pulled from immuneACCESS by TCRdb, which kept in-frame rearrangements only. Such tables lose some clones; where checked, under half of the loss comes from unresolved V genes, and the rest has no known cause. The V and J calls and the clone size are those of that table, but D and trimming were determined from the DNA. The sample table shows some 1 million clones, and about 76% are seen once. The ten largest clones take up roughly 1.4% of the sample.

The paper's findings and limits, for the study overall: Compared with non-shared clonotypes, clonotypes shared by all four sorted-subset donors had higher generation probabilities. Sharing across a few donors was observed for about 5% of naive CD4, over 3% of naive CD8, 2% to 2.5% of memory CD4, and approximately 0.41% of memory CD8 clonotypes. Only blood was sampled, and tissue TCR repertoires likely differ from those in blood. Because the study included a small number of donors, the genetic and exposure-history diversity represented was limited. Pairwise subsampling led to the expectation that sequencing depth would affect the degree of clonotype sharing among donors. Even with the large sequencing depth, rarefaction of the sorted-subset datasets indicated that sequencing was incomplete. Naive subsets generally had larger estimated clonotype richness than memory subsets.

Turning to this clone: Its antigen is not yet known. Base qualities were left out, and no much larger clone turns up one base away.

This receptor was obtained from a man younger than 35 in good health. The V and J genes are TRBV7-9 and TRBJ2-7, with the D call perhaps TRBD1 or TRBD2, each one matching 5 bases. The sample comprised memory CD4+ T cells sorted from blood. This specimen's cell subset or site label, interpreted: CD45RA-negative fraction. The CDR3 protein is CASLLTGRGDEQYF. The DNA sequence is as follows: TGTGCCAGCCTTCTAACGGGACGAGGGGACGAGCAGTACTTC.